This entry lists 4 T cell receptor beta chains sequenced from one sample in a study of cytomegalovirus exposure and HLA in healthy donors. A multiplex PCR was run with 60 Vbeta primers and 13 Jbeta primers. The assay was immunoSEQ multiplex PCR, and TCRdb's table has in-frame clones only and misses some. The sample shows 100,000 or so clones, around 83% of them seen only once. The sample comprised PBMCs. The origin of the receptors is a woman between 18 and 29 years old in good health and CMV-seronegative.

The V gene is TRBV27, the J gene TRBJ1-1, with unresolved D. This CDR3 contains 15 residues. Trimming cost V 3 bases and J 2 bases, with 13 bases left between them. CDR1 is MNHEY, CDR2 SMNVEV, per germline (reference sequence). Written as DNA, the CDR3 is TGTGCCAGCAGTTTCTCCCCAGGAGGAAACACTGAAGCTTTCTTT. This encodes CASSFSPGGNTEAFF.

This clone came up once. V and J are TRBV2 and TRBJ1-5; TRBD1 matches at 9 bases. Germline assignment: CDR1 SNHLY and CDR2 FYNNEI. CDR3 length: 14 residues. The V segment lost 4 bases and the J segment 3 bases; nucleotides outside the gene matches: 1. CDR3 sequence: CASSGDRDNQPQHF. In nucleotides, the CDR3 is TGTGCCAGCAGTGGGGACAGGGACAATCAGCCCCAGCATTTT. The full variable domain, rest sourced from reference TRBV2 and TRBJ1-5, is EPEVTQTPSHQVTQMGQEVILRCVPISNHLYFYWYRQILGQKVEFLVSFYNNEISEKSEIFDDQFSVERPDGSNFTLKIRSTKLEDSAMYFCASSGDRDNQPQHFGDGTRLSIL.

The J gene is TRBJ2-1, the V gene TRBV7-6; 7 bases line up with TRBD2. Looked up from germline, CDR1 is SGHVS and CDR2 is FNYEAQ. This CDR3 is 14 amino acids long. V lost 4 bases to trimming and J lost 6 bases; unmatched junction nucleotides: 6. DNA for the CDR3: TGTGCCAGCAGCTGGGGGGGAGGGATCAATGAGCAGTTCTTC. Its translation is CASSWGGGINEQFF.

The V and J genes are TRBV7-6 and TRBJ2-5; TRBD1 matches at 12 bases. CDR1 and CDR2 from the germline V gene are SGHVS and FNYEAQ. This CDR3 comprises 18 residues. Trimming at V came to 5 bases and at J to 5 bases, leaving 15 bases not matched to a gene. The CDR3 protein is CASSQLPGTGGGLETQYF. CDR3 sequence (DNA): TGTGCCAGCAGCCAACTGCCAGGGACAGGGGGCGGATTGGAGACCCAGTACTTC.